This T cell receptor beta chain emerged from a study of blood T cell repertoires in COVID-19. Study background: The samples span acute and convalescent COVID-19 from the United States, Italy and Spain.

Authors' methods: For nucleated cells, counts were estimated from reference gene primer amplification. Produced via immunoSEQ multiplex PCR; TCRdb's table is partial and in-frame only. V and J calls plus clone size are reproduced from that table; the DNA served to infer D and trimming. The sample yields around 100,000 clones, over 75% seen once. This CDR3 spans 17 amino acids. Trimming took 3 bases from V and 5 from J, leaving 20 bases between them. Per the germline V gene, CDR1 is SGHTA and CDR2 is FQGNSA. V gene TRBV7-2 combines with J gene TRBJ2-1; possibly TRBD1 for D (6 bases). The receptor's source is a man in his sixties or seventies with active or convalescent COVID-19. The sample comprised peripheral blood. The CDR3 nucleotides are TGTGCCAGCAGCTTCGGGCGACAGGCAACATGGGACAATGAGCAGTTCTTC. It codes for CASSFGRQATWDNEQFF.